These 7 T cell receptor beta chains share one sample of origin, sequenced in a study of cytomegalovirus exposure and HLA in healthy donors. It was with 60 Vbeta and 13 Jbeta primers that the PCR ran. Repertoires were generated with immunoSEQ multiplex PCR, while TCRdb's copy carries only in-frame clones and drops some. The table has 110,000 or so clones, about 72% seen once. The specimen sequenced was PBMCs. The receptors were gathered from a man aged 45-60 years in good health and CMV-seropositive.

V is TRBV2 and J is TRBJ2-3; possible D gene TRBD2, 6 bases. This CDR3 has 16 amino acids. V was pared by 2 bases and J by 1 base, with 13 bases between. CDR1 SNHLY and CDR2 FYNNEI come from the germline V gene. The CDR3 protein is CASSEQEGRGTDTQYF. CDR3 in DNA: TGTGCCAGCAGTGAACAGGAGGGCCGGGGCACAGATACGCAGTATTTT.

V usage is TRBV11-2 and J usage is TRBJ2-4, with D perhaps TRBD1 (6 bases). Germline V gives CDR1 SGHAT, CDR2 FQNNGV. This CDR3 contains 17 residues. V lost 1 base and J lost 5, with 18 bases in between. The CDR3 nucleotides read TGTGCCAGCAGCTTAGGGGCGTCCGGGTGGGGGCAAAACATTCAGTACTTC. Translation gives CASSLGASGWGQNIQYF.

This sequence joins TRBV6-5 and TRBJ2-2; the match to TRBD1 covers 7 bases. Germline CDR1 reads MNHEY; CDR2 reads SVGAGI. The length of the CDR3 is 15 residues. With V trimmed by 6 bases and J by 2 bases, 6 bases remained unmatched. Here the CDR3 reads CASSSDRANTGELFF. The CDR3 DNA reads TGTGCCAGCAGCTCCGACAGGGCAAACACCGGGGAGCTGTTTTTT.

The chain has TRBV11-2 and TRBJ2-3; a possible D gene is TRBD2 (5 bases). CDR1 SGHAT and CDR2 FQNNGV come from the germline V gene. V was cut by 1 base and J by 4 bases, with 9 bases left in between. The CDR3 length is 14 residues. CDR3 sequence reads: CASSLVGVPDTQYF. DNA for the CDR3: TGTGCCAGCAGCTTAGTCGGGGTCCCAGATACGCAGTATTTT.

The chain carries TRBV6-5 and TRBJ2-7; tentatively, D is TRBD2 (6 bases). The germline gives CDR1 MNHEY, CDR2 SVGAGI. The CDR3 is made up of 12 amino acids. Trimming removed 5 bases from V and 7 bases from J, with 12 bases in between. As DNA, the CDR3 is TGTGCCAGCAGTATAACTAGCTGGGAGCAGTACTTC. Translation gives CASSITSWEQYF.

The V call is TRBV2, the J call TRBJ2-7, with 10 bases aligning to TRBD1. CDR1 is SNHLY and CDR2 is FYNNEI in the germline V gene. The V segment lost 7 bases and the J segment 3 bases; nucleotides outside the gene matches: 15. The CDR3 runs 17 residues. The CDR3 region is CASTTPLTGGEGYEQYF. The CDR3 DNA is TGTGCCAGCACCACCCCCCTGACAGGGGGCGAGGGCTACGAGCAGTACTTC.

Written as DNA, the CDR3 is TGTGCCAGCAGTTCCGCCGGGACAGGGTCGAGATCACCCCTCCACTTT. It yields the protein CASSSAGTGSRSPLHF. The rearrangement links TRBV6-5 to TRBJ1-6; 9 positions match TRBD1. This CDR3 has 16 amino acids. V gave up 4 bases and J gave up 10 bases; unmatched junction bases: 11. CDR1 MNHEY and CDR2 SVGAGI come from the germline V gene.